The rows below give T cell receptor beta chains drawn from one sample of a study of cytomegalovirus exposure and HLA in healthy donors. Assay used: immunoSEQ multiplex PCR; TCRdb lists only in-frame clones, some missing. In the table there are roughly 140,000 clones, around 84% of which are singletons. The sequencing sample was made of PBMCs. The receptors derive from a man aged 35-49 years in good health and CMV-seropositive. Both conserved end residues are part of each CDR3. The D gene is left open where the match is weak. Some rows mark clone size as missing; the rest say once, few, many or name a class of expanded clone.

D: NA; V: TRBV27; J: TRBJ2-7; size: NA; CDR3: CASSLSRGGEQYF; DNA: TGTGCCAGCAGTTTATCGAGGGGAGGAGAGCAGTACTTC
D: TRBD1; V: TRBV6-5; J: TRBJ1-3; size: NA; CDR3: CASKDRVFGNTIYF; DNA: TGTGCCAGCAAGGACAGGGTTTTCGGAAACACCATATATTTT
D: TRBD2; V: TRBV7-9; J: TRBJ2-2; size: NA; CDR3: CASSIRLAGVSDTGELFF; DNA: TGTGCCAGCAGCATAAGACTAGCGGGAGTTTCGGACACCGGGGAGCTGTTTTTT
D: NA; V: TRBV6-5; J: TRBJ2-1; size: few; CDR3: CASSRSGLRRQFF; DNA: TGTGCCAGCAGTCGCTCAGGTCTCCGAAGACAGTTCTTC
D: NA; V: TRBV27; J: TRBJ2-1; size: NA; CDR3: CASSFRLRSGTSYNEQFF; DNA: TGTGCCAGCAGTTTCCGCCTCCGTAGCGGAACCTCCTACAATGAGCAGTTCTTC
D: NA; V: TRBV28; J: TRBJ1-3; size: NA; CDR3: CASRPTGFSGNTIYF; DNA: TGTGCCAGCCGACCGACAGGATTCTCTGGAAACACCATATATTTT
D: TRBD1; V: TRBV19; J: TRBJ1-5; size: NA; CDR3: CASQQGVGNQPQHF; DNA: TGTGCCAGCCAACAGGGGGTCGGCAATCAGCCCCAGCATTTT
D: TRBD1; V: TRBV6-1; J: TRBJ1-4; size: NA; CDR3: CASSEAPFGGQRATNEKLFF; DNA: TGTGCCAGCAGTGAAGCCCCATTCGGGGGACAGAGAGCAACTAATGAAAAACTGTTTTTT
D: NA; V: TRBV9; J: TRBJ1-4; size: NA; CDR3: CASSSGEGANEKLFF; DNA: TGTGCCAGCAGCTCGGGGGAGGGTGCTAATGAAAAACTGTTTTTT
D: TRBD1; V: TRBV5-8; J: TRBJ2-2; size: NA; CDR3: CASSSHLGTGVTGELFF; DNA: TGTGCCAGCAGCTCGCACCTGGGGACAGGGGTCACCGGGGAGCTGTTTTTT
D: NA; V: TRBV6-5; J: TRBJ2-2; size: once; CDR3: CASSLQGDTGELFF; DNA: TGTGCCAGCAGTTTACAGGGAGACACCGGGGAGCTGTTTTTT
D: NA; V: TRBV7-9; J: TRBJ2-2; size: NA; CDR3: CSSSPTGLAATGELFF; DNA: TGTTCCAGCAGTCCCACGGGACTGGCGGCCACCGGGGAGCTGTTTTTT
D: TRBD2; V: TRBV6-1; J: TRBJ2-7; size: NA; CDR3: CASRPGLASYEQYF; DNA: TGTGCCAGCAGGCCGGGACTAGCGTCCTACGAGCAGTACTTC
D: TRBD1; V: TRBV9; J: TRBJ2-5; size: NA; CDR3: CASSPRQGETQYF; DNA: TGTGCCAGCAGCCCTCGACAGGGAGAGACCCAGTACTTC
D: NA; V: TRBV7-9; J: TRBJ1-2; size: NA; CDR3: CASSLQPNYGYTF; DNA: TGTGCCAGCAGCCTACAGCCGAACTATGGCTACACCTTC
D: TRBD2; V: TRBV2; J: TRBJ2-2; size: once; CDR3: CASRTSGGNTGELFF; DNA: TGTGCCAGCAGGACTAGCGGGGGGAACACCGGGGAGCTGTTTTTT
D: NA; V: TRBV6-5; J: TRBJ2-7; size: NA; CDR3: CASSGPGIYSYEQYF; DNA: TGTGCCAGCAGCGGCCCGGGGATCTATTCCTACGAGCAGTACTTC
D: TRBD2; V: TRBV5-1; J: TRBJ2-1; size: NA; CDR3: CASSLFSGREDEQFF; DNA: TGCGCCAGCAGCTTGTTCAGCGGGAGGGAAGATGAGCAGTTCTTC
D: NA; V: TRBV7-3; J: TRBJ2-6; size: NA; CDR3: CASSPGRVFSGANVLTF; DNA: TGTGCCAGCAGCCCAGGCCGTGTCTTCTCTGGGGCCAACGTCCTGACTTTC
D: NA; V: TRBV20-1; J: TRBJ2-7; size: NA; CDR3: CSAPRPGIQYF; DNA: TGCAGTGCCCCCCGGCCGGGGATACAGTACTTC
D: NA; V: TRBV27; J: TRBJ1-5; size: NA; CDR3: CASSSMNQPQHF; DNA: TGTGCCAGCAGTTCCATGAATCAGCCCCAGCATTTT
D: TRBD2; V: TRBV5-6; J: TRBJ2-7; size: few; CDR3: CASSLGTSGEQYF; DNA: TGTGCCAGCAGCTTGGGAACTAGCGGCGAGCAGTACTTC
D: TRBD2; V: TRBV28; J: TRBJ2-2; size: few; CDR3: CASSLWASGRDGELFF; DNA: TGTGCCAGCAGTTTATGGGCTAGCGGGAGAGACGGGGAGCTGTTTTTT
D: TRBD2; V: TRBV10-3; J: TRBJ2-1; size: NA; CDR3: CAARLAGGNEQFF; DNA: TGTGCCGCCCGACTAGCGGGAGGCAATGAGCAGTTCTTC
D: NA; V: TRBV7-9; J: TRBJ2-5; size: NA; CDR3: CASSLGTTQETQYF; DNA: TGTGCCAGCAGCTTGGGGACAACCCAAGAGACCCAGTACTTC
D: TRBD2; V: TRBV7-3; J: TRBJ2-2; size: NA; CDR3: CASSLRSRTSGAGELFF; DNA: TGTGCCAGCAGCTTAAGATCGAGGACTAGCGGAGCCGGGGAGCTGTTTTTT
D: NA; V: TRBV27; J: TRBJ2-7; size: NA; CDR3: CASRAGARSSYEQYF; DNA: TGTGCCAGCAGAGCTGGGGCCAGGAGCTCCTACGAGCAGTACTTC
D: NA; V: TRBV7-9; J: TRBJ2-4; size: NA; CDR3: CASSLSSAIQYF; DNA: TGTGCCAGCAGCCTGAGTAGTGCCATTCAGTACTTC
D: TRBD1; V: TRBV28; J: TRBJ2-7; size: NA; CDR3: CASRRQGPEQYF; DNA: TGTGCCAGCAGGCGACAGGGACCCGAGCAGTACTTC
D: NA; V: TRBV11-2; J: TRBJ2-5; size: NA; CDR3: CASSFQRGQETQYF; DNA: TGTGCCAGCAGCTTTCAAAGGGGTCAAGAGACCCAGTACTTC
D: NA; V: TRBV6-5; J: TRBJ2-6; size: NA; CDR3: CASSYSRTSGANVLTF; DNA: TGTGCCAGCAGTTACTCCAGAACGTCTGGGGCCAACGTCCTGACTTTC
D: NA; V: TRBV9; J: TRBJ1-1; size: NA; CDR3: CASSVGSRGNTEAFF; DNA: TGTGCCAGCAGCGTAGGTTCCAGGGGTAACACTGAAGCTTTCTTT
D: NA; V: TRBV4-2; J: TRBJ1-3; size: few; CDR3: CASSQAGNAGTIYF; DNA: TGTGCCAGCAGCCAAGCAGGGAACGCCGGCACCATATATTTT
D: NA; V: TRBV5-5; J: TRBJ1-5; size: NA; CDR3: CASSLDVGVWPQHF; DNA: TGTGCCAGCAGCTTGGACGTAGGGGTTTGGCCCCAGCATTTT
D: TRBD2; V: TRBV5-1; J: TRBJ2-5; size: NA; CDR3: CASSLSSGRRGETQYF; DNA: TGCGCCAGCAGCTTGTCCAGCGGGAGGCGCGGGGAGACCCAGTACTTC
D: NA; V: TRBV7-9; J: TRBJ2-1; size: NA; CDR3: CASSLNGGRGSYNEQFF; DNA: TGTGCCAGCAGCTTAAATGGTGGGAGAGGCTCCTACAATGAGCAGTTCTTC
D: NA; V: TRBV11-3; J: TRBJ2-1; size: NA; CDR3: CASSLDRENEQFF; DNA: TGTGCCAGCAGCTTAGATCGGGAGAATGAGCAGTTCTTC
D: NA; V: TRBV15; J: TRBJ1-1; size: once; CDR3: CATSRDNGGGTEAFF; DNA: TGTGCCACCAGCAGAGATAATGGGGGCGGCACTGAAGCTTTCTTT
D: TRBD2; V: TRBV9; J: TRBJ2-7; size: once; CDR3: CASSVGLAGGPSEQYF; DNA: TGTGCCAGCAGCGTAGGGCTAGCGGGAGGGCCGAGTGAGCAGTACTTC
D: NA; V: TRBV7-3; J: TRBJ2-1; size: NA; CDR3: CASSPRLSGLLGEQFF; DNA: TGTGCCAGCAGCCCGCGACTGAGTGGCTTGCTGGGTGAGCAGTTCTTC
D: TRBD2; V: TRBV29-1; J: TRBJ2-3; size: NA; CDR3: CSAGAGEVTDTQYF; DNA: TGCAGCGCTGGAGCGGGAGAAGTCACAGATACGCAGTATTTT
D: NA; V: TRBV9; J: TRBJ2-1; size: NA; CDR3: CASSGGRGNEQFF; DNA: TGTGCCAGCAGCGGGGGAAGGGGGAATGAGCAGTTCTTC
D: NA; V: TRBV5-5; J: TRBJ1-2; size: NA; CDR3: CASSPDRSGYGYTF; DNA: TGTGCCAGCAGCCCCGACAGGTCTGGCTATGGCTACACCTTC
D: NA; V: TRBV28; J: TRBJ1-1; size: once; CDR3: CANRQAMNTEAFF; DNA: TGTGCCAATAGACAGGCCATGAACACTGAAGCTTTCTTT
D: TRBD1; V: TRBV6-7; J: TRBJ1-1; size: NA; CDR3: CASSRGQGRYSTEAFF; DNA: TGTGCCAGCAGTCGAGGACAGGGACGCTACAGCACTGAAGCTTTCTTT
D: NA; V: TRBV7-2; J: TRBJ2-3; size: NA; CDR3: CASSLRRVTDTQYF; DNA: TGTGCCAGCAGCTTACGGAGGGTCACAGATACGCAGTATTTT
D: TRBD2; V: TRBV10-3; J: TRBJ2-2; size: once; CDR3: CAISDKPGLAGTGELFF; DNA: TGTGCCATCAGTGATAAACCGGGACTAGCGGGAACCGGGGAGCTGTTTTTT
D: TRBD2; V: TRBV6-1; J: TRBJ2-5; size: NA; CDR3: CASSDRLAGVEETQYF; DNA: TGTGCCAGCAGTGACCGACTAGCGGGAGTGGAAGAGACCCAGTACTTC
D: NA; V: TRBV21-1; J: TRBJ2-5; size: NA; CDR3: CASSTPLRLGDQETQYF; DNA: TGTGCCAGCAGCACACCCCTCCGCCTCGGGGACCAAGAGACCCAGTACTTC
D: TRBD1; V: TRBV9; J: TRBJ2-1; size: NA; CDR3: CASSVSGQGTYNEQFF; DNA: TGTGCCAGCAGCGTATCGGGACAGGGGACCTACAATGAGCAGTTCTTC
D: TRBD1; V: TRBV5-1; J: TRBJ2-5; size: few; CDR3: CASSSTGGQETQYF; DNA: TGCGCCAGCAGCTCGACAGGGGGCCAAGAGACCCAGTACTTC
D: NA; V: TRBV5-1; J: TRBJ2-7; size: NA; CDR3: CASGTGTLNYEQYF; DNA: TGCGCCAGCGGAACCGGGACTCTGAACTACGAGCAGTACTTC
D: NA; V: TRBV5-1; J: TRBJ2-2; size: few; CDR3: CASSPLQGSAGELFF; DNA: TGCGCCAGCAGCCCGTTACAGGGTTCCGCCGGGGAGCTGTTTTTT
D: TRBD2; V: TRBV7-9; J: TRBJ2-1; size: NA; CDR3: CASSSLANEQFF; DNA: TGTGCCAGCAGCTCACTAGCGAATGAGCAGTTCTTC
D: NA; V: TRBV6-5; J: TRBJ1-1; size: NA; CDR3: CASSYHPGQANTEAFF; DNA: TGTGCCAGCAGTTACCACCCGGGACAAGCGAACACTGAAGCTTTCTTT
D: NA; V: TRBV7-9; J: TRBJ2-3; size: NA; CDR3: CASSLDPGQDTQYF; DNA: TGTGCCAGCAGCTTAGACCCAGGGCAAGATACGCAGTATTTT
D: TRBD1; V: TRBV19; J: TRBJ2-7; size: NA; CDR3: CASSPRTGSYEQYF; DNA: TGTGCCAGTAGTCCACGGACAGGGTCCTACGAGCAGTACTTC
D: NA; V: TRBV25-1; J: TRBJ2-7; size: NA; CDR3: CASSGSGSSYEQYF; DNA: TGTGCCAGCAGTGGTAGCGGATCTTCCTACGAGCAGTACTTC
D: NA; V: TRBV5-1; J: TRBJ2-3; size: once; CDR3: CASSSWEAGSTDTQYF; DNA: TGCGCCAGCAGCTCCTGGGAGGCGGGCAGCACAGATACGCAGTATTTT